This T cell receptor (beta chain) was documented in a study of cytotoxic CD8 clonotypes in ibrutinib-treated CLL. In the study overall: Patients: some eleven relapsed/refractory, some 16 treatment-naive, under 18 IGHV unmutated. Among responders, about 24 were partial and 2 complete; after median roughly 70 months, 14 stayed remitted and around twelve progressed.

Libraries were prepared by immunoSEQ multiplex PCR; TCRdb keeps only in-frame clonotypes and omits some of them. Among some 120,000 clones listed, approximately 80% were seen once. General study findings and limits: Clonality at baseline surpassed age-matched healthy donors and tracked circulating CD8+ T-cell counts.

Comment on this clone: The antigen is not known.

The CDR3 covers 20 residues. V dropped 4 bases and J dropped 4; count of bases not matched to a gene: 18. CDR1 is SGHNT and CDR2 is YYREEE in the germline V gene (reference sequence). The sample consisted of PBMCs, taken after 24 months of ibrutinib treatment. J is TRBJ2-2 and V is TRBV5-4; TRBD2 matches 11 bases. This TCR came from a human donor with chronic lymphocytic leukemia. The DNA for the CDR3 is TGTGCCAGCAGCCCCGGACCATCTAGCGGGGGGCCCCCGGGCACCGGGGAGCTGTTTTTT. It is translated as CASSPGPSSGGPPGTGELFF.